The entry below describes one TCR beta chain. This CDR3 spans 15 amino acids. Germline assignment: CDR1 SGHVS and CDR2 FNYEAQ. The V and J ends lost 4 bases and 2 bases respectively, with 14 bases between them. The method was immunoSEQ multiplex PCR; TCRdb's version includes in-frame clones alone and lacks a portion of them. The sample includes 60,000 or so clones, around four fifths seen only once; the top ten take 19%. This entry is derived from a study of identifying expanded T cells in peripheral blood. The V call is TRBV7-6, the J call TRBJ2-5; D is uncertain. The sequencing sample was made of blood. This TCR came from a person aged 18 to 70 in good health. CDR3 nucleotides: TGTGCCAGCAGCTCCAACTATGGGCAGCAAGAGACCCAGTACTTC. As protein: CASSSNYGQQETQYF.